This T cell receptor (beta chain) was found in a study of OX40 agonist ivuxolimab in advanced cancers. A note on this clone: Its antigen remains unknown.

Study-level results: Part of the nonresponder group also had normalized T-cell clonal expansion that was low. Average numbers of expanded clones were greater in CD8+ T cells than in CD4+.

The CDR3 consists of 13 residues. From germline, CDR1 is MNHEY and CDR2 SVGAGI. Trimming removed 2 bases at V and 8 bases at J, with 10 bases between. Using immunoSEQ multiplex PCR, the repertoire was profiled, and TCRdb retains in-frame clones only, with some absent. The table includes about 64,000 clones, around 80% detected once. The sequencing here drew on CD4+ or CD8+ T cells sorted from blood, taken in a trial of the OX40 agonist ivuxolimab. The clonotype comes from an adult with an advanced solid tumor such as melanoma, head and neck, liver or kidney cancer. J is TRBJ1-3 and V is TRBV6-5; D uncertain. CDR3 nucleotides: TGTGCCAGCAGTTACAACATACTAGACACCATATATTTT. Its protein product is CASSYNILDTIYF.